A selection of T cell receptor beta chains follows, all from one sample in a study of blood T cell repertoires in COVID-19. Clones were read by immunoSEQ multiplex PCR, and TCRdb kept only the in-frame ones, dropping some. The repertoire holds roughly 150,000 clones, around 90% seen once, with roughly 4% in the top ten. The sequenced sample consisted of PBMCs or T cells enriched from blood (not recorded which). Receptors originate from a woman in her forties who had been exposed to COVID-19. Both conserved end residues are part of each CDR3. D genes are given only for firm matches. Size values are once, few and many counts, or a class for expanded clones, and some rows have none.

v_call,d_call,j_call,clone_size,cdr3_nt,cdr3_aa
TRBV20-1,.,TRBJ2-7,.,TGCAGTGCAAGCAGGGGCCACGAGCAGTACTTC,CSASRGHEQYF
TRBV25-1,TRBD1,TRBJ2-6,.,TGTGCCAGCAGTGAATGGAACAGGGGGCACGGGGCCAACGTCCTGACTTTC,CASSEWNRGHGANVLTF
TRBV7-8,.,TRBJ1-5,.,TGTGCCAGCAGCCCAGGGGCAGGGCAAGGGCAGCCCCAGCATTTT,CASSPGAGQGQPQHF
TRBV7-8,.,TRBJ1-6,.,TGTGCCAGCAGCTCCGGACAGATTAATTCACCCCTCCACTTT,CASSSGQINSPLHF
TRBV5-1,.,TRBJ1-5,once,TGCGCCAGCAGCGTGACAGGTATCAATCAGCCCCAGCATTTT,CASSVTGINQPQHF
TRBV4-3,TRBD1,TRBJ2-5,.,TGCGCCAGCAGCCAAGGGATTGGGACAGGGGGAGAGACCCAGTACTTC,CASSQGIGTGGETQYF
TRBV28,TRBD1,TRBJ2-7,.,TGTGCCAGCAGTACTCGACAGGGGTTTTCCTACGAGCAGTACTTC,CASSTRQGFSYEQYF
TRBV13,TRBD1,TRBJ2-5,once,TGTGCCAGCAGCTTAAGGACAGGGGGAGGGGAGACCCAGTACTTC,CASSLRTGGGETQYF
TRBV4-1,.,TRBJ2-1,once,TGCGCCAGTTCAAGGGGGGACAGAGGGCACAATGAGCAGTTCTTC,CASSRGDRGHNEQFF
TRBV5-4,TRBD1,TRBJ1-4,.,TGTGCCAGCAGCTCCCCGGACAGGGGAAAGAATGAAAAACTGTTTTTT,CASSSPDRGKNEKLFF
TRBV7-9,TRBD1,TRBJ1-6,.,TGTGCCAGCAGCGCCTTTACAGGGGTCATATATAGTAATTCACCCCTCCACTTT,CASSAFTGVIYSNSPLHF
TRBV5-4,TRBD1,TRBJ2-7,.,TGTGCCAGCAGCTTGGCCGGGACAGGCCGCTACGAGCAGTACTTC,CASSLAGTGRYEQYF
TRBV27,.,TRBJ1-2,.,TGTGCCAGCAGTTGGTCAGGGGCGAGGTCTAACTATGGCTACACCTTC,CASSWSGARSNYGYTF
TRBV29-1,TRBD1,TRBJ2-1,few,TGCAGCGGGGACAGCCTCCTCTACAATGAGCAGTTCTTC,CSGDSLLYNEQFF
TRBV9,.,TRBJ2-7,.,TGTGCCAGCAGCGTAGGGGACACTTCCTACGAGCAGTACTTC,CASSVGDTSYEQYF
TRBV29-1,.,TRBJ2-3,few,TGCAGCGTTGAAGGTGGAGCCAGCACAGATACGCAGTATTTT,CSVEGGASTDTQYF
TRBV7-2,TRBD2,TRBJ2-3,.,TGTGCCAGCGGACGGGGGGAGGATACGCAGTATTTT,CASGRGEDTQYF
TRBV6-6,.,TRBJ1-1,.,TGTGCCAGCAGTTCCTTCCACTTCACTGAAGCTTTCTTT,CASSSFHFTEAFF
TRBV5-4,TRBD2,TRBJ2-7,.,TGTGCCAGCAGCGGTACTAGCGGACCTTGGGACGAGCAGTACTTC,CASSGTSGPWDEQYF
TRBV4-3,TRBD2,TRBJ2-1,.,TGCGCCAGCAGCCAAGGCGGCGGGCTAGCGGGTTTTAGTAGCTCCTACAATGAGCAGTTCTTC,CASSQGGGLAGFSSSYNEQFF
TRBV28,.,TRBJ2-7,.,TGTGCCAGCACCCGGAGGTTCAACACCTACGAGCAGTACTTC,CASTRRFNTYEQYF
TRBV5-1,.,TRBJ2-5,.,TGCGCCAGCAGCCTGTCTTCGGTGGTCCAAGAGACCCAGTACTTC,CASSLSSVVQETQYF
TRBV3-1/TRBV3-2,TRBD1,TRBJ1-2,.,TGTGCCAGCAGCCAAGATCGCGGGGACAGGCAATATGGCTACACCTTC,CASSQDRGDRQYGYTF
TRBV6-5,TRBD1,TRBJ1-1,.,TGTGCCAGCAGTTGGGGACAGGGTCCTGAAGCTTTCTTT,CASSWGQGPEAFF
TRBV5-1,.,TRBJ1-5,once,TGCGCCAGCAGCTTGGTTTTTCCCCAACAGGTGCCCAATCAGCCCCAGCATTTT,CASSLVFPQQVPNQPQHF
TRBV10-3,TRBD1,TRBJ1-5,.,TGTGCCAGCCAGGGGGTGGGAAATAGCAATCAGCCCCAGCATTTT,CASQGVGNSNQPQHF
TRBV9,TRBD2,TRBJ2-3,.,TGTGCCAGCAGCGTACTAGCGGGAGGGAGCACAGATACGCAGTATTTT,CASSVLAGGSTDTQYF
TRBV12-3/TRBV12-4,.,TRBJ1-5,once,TGTGCCAGCAGTCTTTACCCGGATCAGCCCCAGCATTTT,CASSLYPDQPQHF
TRBV7-9,TRBD1,TRBJ1-1,.,TGTGCCAGCTATAAAACAGGGGATAGGACTGAAGCTTTCTTT,CASYKTGDRTEAFF
TRBV27,.,TRBJ2-7,.,TGTGCCACCGACCATACAGGGGCGGGGGAGCAGTACTTC,CATDHTGAGEQYF
TRBV2,TRBD1,TRBJ1-1,.,TGTGCCAGCAGCGGTCAGCAGGGGGCAAACACTGAAGCTTTCTTT,CASSGQQGANTEAFF
TRBV5-6,.,TRBJ1-1,.,TGTGCCAGCAGCTTGGATCGGCAGGGGATCGGGGTAGGGGCTTTCTTT,CASSLDRQGIGVGAFF
TRBV11-2,.,TRBJ2-7,once,TGTGCCAGCAGCCAAGGCAGGATTTACTCCTACGAGCAGTACTTC,CASSQGRIYSYEQYF
TRBV7-2,.,TRBJ1-1,.,TGTGCCAGCACCGGAGGTAGCGGGAACACTGAAGCTTTCTTT,CASTGGSGNTEAFF
TRBV10-3,TRBD2,TRBJ2-7,.,TGTGCCATCAGTTCCGGGACTAGCGCGACCTACGAGCAGTACTTC,CAISSGTSATYEQYF
TRBV7-8,TRBD1,TRBJ2-2,.,TGTGCCAGCAGCTTAGTACAGGGGGCGCCCGGGGAGCTGTTTTTT,CASSLVQGAPGELFF
TRBV9,.,TRBJ1-4,.,TGTGCCAGCAGCGGGTTCGGTGAAAAACTGTTTTTT,CASSGFGEKLFF
TRBV7-9,.,TRBJ1-5,.,TGTGCCAGCAGCAGCCGGGAGGATCAGCCCCAGCATTTT,CASSSREDQPQHF
TRBV28,.,TRBJ1-1,.,TGTGCCAGCAGGGGCTTTGGGAACACTGAAGCTTTCTTT,CASRGFGNTEAFF
TRBV29-1,TRBD2,TRBJ2-5,few,TGCAGCGTTGTGGCGGGGGGAGAGACCCAGTACTTC,CSVVAGGETQYF
TRBV12-5,.,TRBJ2-7,.,TGTGCTAGTGGCGCGGGGACCTACGAGCAGTACTTC,CASGAGTYEQYF
TRBV9,.,TRBJ2-7,.,TGTGCCAGCAGCTATGAGCGAGCGGGCGGGGAGCAGTACTTC,CASSYERAGGEQYF
TRBV7-8,.,TRBJ2-7,.,TGTGCCAGCAGCCCTCATCCTGGGGCCAGCTACGAGCAGTACTTC,CASSPHPGASYEQYF
TRBV12-3/TRBV12-4,.,TRBJ2-7,.,TGTGCCAGCAGTCGGACCAGGCAGGGCGAGCAGTACTTC,CASSRTRQGEQYF
TRBV6-6,TRBD2,TRBJ2-5,.,TGTGCCAGCAGTTTTCTAGCGGCCGAAGAGACCCAGTACTTC,CASSFLAAEETQYF
TRBV9,TRBD1,TRBJ2-1,.,TGTGCCAGCAGCGTAACGGACAGGGGGTACAATGAGCAGTTCTTC,CASSVTDRGYNEQFF
TRBV18,TRBD2,TRBJ2-5,.,TGTGCCAGCTCACCAACAAGCGGGAGGGCCCAAGAGACCCAGTACTTC,CASSPTSGRAQETQYF
TRBV5-4,.,TRBJ2-7,few,TGTGCCAGCAGCTCCGTCGGACGACAGGACCAGTACTTC,CASSSVGRQDQYF
TRBV18,.,TRBJ1-5,.,TGTGCCAGCTCACCACTCTCCGGGGATAGCAATCAGCCCCAGCATTTT,CASSPLSGDSNQPQHF
TRBV5-1,TRBD1,TRBJ1-2,few,TGCGCCAGCAGCCCAGGGGGTTCGGGGTTAGGTACCAGCGGCTACACCTTC,CASSPGGSGLGTSGYTF
TRBV6-5,TRBD1,TRBJ2-3,once,TGTGCCAGCAGTAGCATCAGGGGGCGCGCAGATACGCAGTATTTT,CASSSIRGRADTQYF
TRBV28,TRBD2,TRBJ2-5,.,TGTGCCAGCAGTCAAAGACTAGCGGGAACACAAGAGACCCAGTACTTC,CASSQRLAGTQETQYF
TRBV19,TRBD1,TRBJ1-5,few,TGTGCCAGTAGTGCCAACAGGGGGGTCGGTCAGCCCCAGCATTTT,CASSANRGVGQPQHF